Listed below are T cell receptor beta chains from one sample, sequenced in a study of STAT5B mutations in CD4+ large granular lymphocyte leukemia. Assay: immunoSEQ multiplex PCR; the TCRdb copy retains only in-frame clones and omits some. Here the sample spans approximately 30,000 clones, about four fifths being singletons. The sample was CD4+ T cells from blood buffy coats. The source is a human donor in good health. Both conserved end residues are part of each CDR3. A D gene is named only where the DNA matches it firmly. Clone size is given for some rows only: seen once, a few or many times, or a class if the clone is expanded.

V	size	D	J	CDR3	DNA
TRBV30	-	-	TRBJ1-2	CAWSRGSQGYTF	TGTGCCTGGAGTCGAGGCTCCCAGGGCTACACCTTC
TRBV19	-	TRBD2	TRBJ2-5	CASSMEAGVVTKTQYF	TGTGCCAGTAGTATGGAGGCGGGAGTAGTGACAAAGACCCAGTACTTC
TRBV18	-	TRBD1	TRBJ2-3	CASSPIGTGPDTQYF	TGTGCCAGCTCACCTATCGGGACAGGGCCAGATACGCAGTATTTT
TRBV15	-	TRBD1	TRBJ2-5	CATSSEGAFAHETQYF	TGTGCCACCAGCAGTGAGGGGGCATTCGCCCACGAGACCCAGTACTTC
TRBV7-8	-	TRBD2	TRBJ2-1	CASSLWAGVDNEQFF	TGTGCCAGCAGCTTATGGGCGGGAGTCGACAATGAGCAGTTCTTC
TRBV9	-	TRBD1	TRBJ1-2	CASSVAGTGDGYTF	TGTGCCAGCAGCGTGGCCGGGACAGGGGATGGCTACACCTTC
TRBV7-2	-	TRBD2	TRBJ2-2	CASSATPGTSGRARELFF	TGTGCCAGCAGCGCCACCCCCGGGACTAGCGGGAGGGCCCGGGAGCTGTTTTTT
TRBV30	-	TRBD1	TRBJ1-4	CAWSAGTAHNEKLFF	TGTGCCTGGAGTGCGGGGACAGCTCACAATGAAAAACTGTTTTTT
TRBV7-8	once	TRBD1	TRBJ2-7	CASSLDRNYEQYF	TGTGCCAGCAGCCTGGACAGGAACTACGAGCAGTACTTC
TRBV7-9	-	TRBD1	TRBJ1-1	CASSWTGEAFF	TGTGCCAGCAGCTGGACAGGGGAAGCTTTCTTT
TRBV7-6	-	-	TRBJ2-1	CASTAHLAMGEQFF	TGTGCCAGCACGGCCCATTTAGCGATGGGTGAGCAGTTCTTC
TRBV7-8	once	-	TRBJ1-2	CASSFGRTLRGYTF	TGTGCCAGCAGCTTCGGCAGGACCCTTAGGGGCTACACCTTC
TRBV9	once	-	TRBJ2-2	CASSPRSGLLNTGELFF	TGTGCCAGCAGCCCTCGAAGTGGACTACTGAACACCGGGGAGCTGTTTTTT
TRBV7-2	-	-	TRBJ2-7	CASSPMTADYEQYF	TGTGCCAGCAGCCCCATGACAGCCGACTACGAGCAGTACTTC
TRBV9	-	TRBD2	TRBJ2-3	CASSVYDPGLAGNTDTQYF	TGTGCCAGCAGCGTATACGACCCGGGACTAGCGGGGAACACAGATACGCAGTATTTT
TRBV14	-	TRBD2	TRBJ2-7	CASSQKTSGTSEQYF	TGTGCCAGCAGCCAAAAAACTAGCGGGACTAGCGAGCAGTACTTC
TRBV5-4	-	-	TRBJ2-5	CASSSRTAAKETQYF	TGTGCCAGCAGCTCCCGGACTGCCGCCAAAGAGACCCAGTACTTC
TRBV5-6	-	TRBD1	TRBJ2-6	CASSLLPGQSSGANVLTF	TGTGCCAGCAGCTTACTCCCGGGACAGAGCTCTGGGGCCAACGTCCTGACTTTC
TRBV5-1	-	-	TRBJ2-1	CASSLGDPNNEQFF	TGCGCCAGCAGCTTGGGGGACCCTAACAATGAGCAGTTCTTC
TRBV16	-	-	TRBJ1-1	CASSRTFSQGRTEAFF	TGTGCCAGCAGCCGAACCTTCTCGCAGGGCAGGACTGAAGCTTTCTTT
TRBV4-2	-	-	TRBJ2-7	CASSPGRDNSYEQYF	TGTGCCAGCAGCCCCGGCAGGGATAACTCCTACGAGCAGTACTTC
TRBV30	-	TRBD2	TRBJ2-3	CAWSVLSSGRTDTQYF	TGTGCCTGGAGTGTACTATCTAGCGGGAGAACAGATACGCAGTATTTT
TRBV18	-	TRBD1	TRBJ1-2	CASSSNTGGNGYTF	TGTGCCAGCTCATCTAATACAGGGGGCAATGGCTACACCTTC
TRBV5-5	few	-	TRBJ1-5	CASSLGPNQPQHF	TGTGCCAGCAGCTTGGGGCCAAATCAGCCCCAGCATTTT
TRBV5-6	-	-	TRBJ2-2	CASSSQPGELFF	TGTGCCAGCAGTTCTCAACCGGGGGAGCTGTTTTTT
TRBV19	once	TRBD2	TRBJ2-5	CASRLAGAETQYF	TGTGCCAGTAGGCTAGCGGGAGCAGAGACCCAGTACTTC
TRBV7-8	-	TRBD2	TRBJ2-1	CASSLLAGALDEQFF	TGTGCCAGCAGCCTTCTAGCGGGCGCCTTGGATGAGCAGTTCTTC
TRBV7-9	-	-	TRBJ1-3	CASSLAGQGTSGNTIYF	TGTGCCAGCAGCTTAGCGGGGCAGGGGACCTCTGGAAACACCATATATTTT
TRBV5-1	-	TRBD2	TRBJ2-7	CASKREGSSYEQYF	TGCGCCAGCAAGCGGGAGGGATCCTCCTACGAGCAGTACTTC
TRBV5-6	-	-	TRBJ1-1	CASSLTIGAVNTEAFF	TGTGCCAGCAGCTTGACTATAGGGGCGGTGAACACTGAAGCTTTCTTT
TRBV7-2	-	-	TRBJ2-7	CASSLAASISYEQYF	TGTGCCAGCAGCTTAGCGGCTAGTATCTCCTACGAGCAGTACTTC
TRBV5-5	-	TRBD2	TRBJ2-3	CASSFTGRVDTQYF	TGTGCCAGCAGCTTTACCGGGAGGGTGGATACGCAGTATTTT
TRBV2	-	TRBD1	TRBJ1-5	CASRRGQSNQPQHF	TGTGCCAGCAGGAGGGGACAGTCCAATCAGCCCCAGCATTTT
TRBV5-6	-	TRBD2	TRBJ2-1	CASSLGPGLHNEQFF	TGTGCCAGCAGCTTAGGGCCGGGACTACACAATGAGCAGTTCTTC
TRBV9	few	-	TRBJ1-6	CASSVEWVSNSPLHF	TGTGCCAGCAGCGTAGAGTGGGTTTCTAATTCACCCCTCCACTTT
TRBV27	-	-	TRBJ1-4	CASRTGIENNNEKLFF	TGTGCCAGCCGTACAGGGATCGAGAATAATAATGAAAAACTGTTTTTT
TRBV15	few	-	TRBJ1-2	CATSRVGGVGYTF	TGTGCCACCAGCAGAGTTGGCGGGGTTGGCTACACCTTC
TRBV18	-	-	TRBJ2-2	CASSLSTTYTAGELFF	TGTGCCAGCTCACTATCCACAACGTACACGGCCGGGGAGCTGTTTTTT
TRBV5-5	-	TRBD1	TRBJ1-5	CASSLEGQKHQPQHF	TGTGCCAGCAGCTTGGAGGGACAGAAACATCAGCCCCAGCATTTT
TRBV4-3	-	TRBD1	TRBJ1-5	CASSQELSGTGSNQPQHF	TGCGCCAGCAGCCAAGAGTTGAGCGGGACAGGATCCAATCAGCCCCAGCATTTT
TRBV14	-	-	TRBJ1-4	CASSPLGVGPNEKLFF	TGTGCCAGCAGCCCCCTCGGTGTGGGTCCTAATGAAAAACTGTTTTTT
TRBV18	few	-	TRBJ1-1	CASSSGANTEAFF	TGTGCCAGCTCATCCGGGGCAAACACTGAAGCTTTCTTT
TRBV10-3	-	-	TRBJ1-2	CAISFHRVQGYTF	TGTGCCATCAGCTTTCACAGGGTACAGGGCTACACCTTC